The 15 T cell receptor beta chains below were found in one sample sequenced in a study of T cell responses to AZD1222 COVID-19 vaccine. The assay was immunoSEQ multiplex PCR, and TCRdb's table has in-frame clones only and misses some. Of tens of thousands of clones listed, roughly 90% are singletons. The sequenced sample was peripheral blood, obtained on day 0 of MenACWY control vaccination. Receptors originate from an adult in good health.

This clone was observed a few times. This sequence joins TRBV27 and TRBJ2-7; TRBD1 matches at 9 bases. The CDR3 runs 16 residues. V lost 5 bases, J lost 4 bases, and 12 bases stayed unmatched. Germline-derived CDR1 and CDR2 are MNHEY and SMNVEV (reference sequence). The DNA for the CDR3 is TGTGCCAGCAGTCCCCGCTCCGGGACAGGGACGTACGAGCAGTACTTC. Its translation: CASSPRSGTGTYEQYF.

The chain links TRBV6-1 to TRBJ2-3; 7 bases match TRBD2. The V and J ends lost 1 base and 2 bases, in that order; junction bases with no gene match: 9. The V gene's germline CDR1 is MNHNS and CDR2 SASEGT. The CDR3 runs to 17 residues. CDR3 DNA: TGTGCCAGCAGTGAAGGGTTAGCGGGCCACTTCACAGATACGCAGTATTTT. Translating it yields CASSEGLAGHFTDTQYF.

This rearrangement joins TRBV4-3 to TRBJ1-6; possible D gene TRBD1, 5 bases. V lost 4 bases and J 5 bases, leaving 9 bases between the germline ends. Germline V gene lookup returns CDR1 LGHNA and CDR2 YSLEER. This CDR3 has 14 residues. The CDR3 sequence is CASSRWGDNSPLHF. The CDR3 DNA sequence: TGCGCCAGCAGCCGCTGGGGGGATAATTCACCCCTCCACTTT.

Only a few counts were recorded for this clone. The chain combines TRBV5-6 with TRBJ2-7; no firm D call. The CDR3 contains 11 residues. CDR1 SGHDT and CDR2 YYEEEE come from the germline V gene. Trimming removed 1 base at V and 7 bases at J, with 6 bases between. The CDR3 DNA reads as TGTGCCAGCAGCTTGTATGAGGAGCAGTACTTC. This codes for CASSLYEEQYF.

The V and J genes are TRBV6-2 or TRBV6-3 and TRBJ1-6; D may be TRBD1 (6 bases). Germline V gene lookup returns CDR1 MNHEY and CDR2 SVGEGT. V lost 0 bases to trimming and J lost 11 bases, with 14 bases between them. CDR3 length: 15 amino acids. The CDR3 nucleotides are TGTGCCAGCAGTTACTCGTCCGGGGGCTTGGCACCCCTCCACTTT. Its translation is CASSYSSGGLAPLHF.

Only a few counts were recorded for this clone. The chain employs TRBV2 and TRBJ2-1; TRBD2 aligns across 13 bases. This CDR3 has 16 amino acids. The V gene end was trimmed by 7 bases and the J gene end by 5 bases; junction bases not matched to a gene: 8. Germline CDR1 and CDR2: SNHLY and FYNNEI. The CDR3 loop is CASKYGLAGENNEQFF. In DNA form, the CDR3 reads TGTGCCAGCAAATACGGACTAGCGGGAGAGAACAATGAGCAGTTCTTC.

V usage is TRBV27 and J usage is TRBJ1-6; D not resolved. V was clipped by 8 bases and J by 5 bases, with 7 bases between them. The CDR3 spans 12 residues. Germline CDR1 is MNHEY and CDR2 is SMNVEV (reference sequence). CDR3 sequence: CASGQNNSPLHF. The CDR3 nucleotides are TGTGCCAGCGGGCAGAATAATTCACCCCTCCACTTT.

V is TRBV28 and J is TRBJ2-1; D gene ambiguous. The CDR3 length is 16 residues. Germline-derived CDR1 and CDR2 are MDHEN and SYDVKM. V was shortened by 7 bases and J by 2 bases, with 18 bases between the two germline ends. CDR3: CASTPANTPAYNEQFF. For the CDR3, the DNA is TGTGCCAGCACGCCAGCCAACACCCCCGCCTACAATGAGCAGTTCTTC.

The chain carries TRBV28 and TRBJ2-2; D gene unclear. Trimming removed 5 bases from V and 10 bases from J, with 5 bases in between. Germline V gene lookup returns CDR1 MDHEN and CDR2 SYDVKM. The CDR3 is made up of 10 amino acids. CDR3 DNA: TGTGCCAGCAGTCATATGGAGCTGTTTTTT. Protein: CASSHMELFF.

The V and J genes are TRBV6-5 and TRBJ2-1, with 12 bases identical to TRBD2. Germline CDR1 is MNHEY and CDR2 is SVGAGI. The trim removed 4 bases at V and 6 bases at J, leaving 4 bases unmatched. CDR3 length equals 15 residues. The chain's CDR3 is CASSLTSGRGNEQFF. The CDR3 DNA reads as TGTGCCAGCAGTTTGACTAGCGGGAGAGGCAATGAGCAGTTCTTC.

Only one count was recorded for this clone. The chain recombines TRBV3-1 (or the pseudogene TRBV3-2) with TRBJ2-3; TRBD1 matches at 7 bases. The V gene end was trimmed by 4 bases and the J gene end by 0 bases; junction bases not matched to a gene: 1. Per germline, CDR1 LGHDT and CDR2 YNNKEL (reference sequence). The CDR3 spans 14 residues. Here the CDR3 DNA reads TGTGCCAGCAGCCGACAGGGAAGCACAGATACGCAGTATTTT. Translation gives CASSRQGSTDTQYF.

The chain joins TRBV6-2 or TRBV6-3 to TRBJ2-2; 14 bases align to TRBD2. The CDR3 is 16 amino acids. V shed 1 base and J 7 bases; nucleotides not matched to a gene: 2. In germline, CDR1 is MNHEY, CDR2 SVGEGT. The CDR3, as DNA: TGTGCCAGCAGTTACTGGACTAGCGGGAGGAACGGGGAGCTGTTTTTT. Translating gives CASSYWTSGRNGELFF.

The chain is built from TRBV6-2 or TRBV6-3 and TRBJ1-1; D not resolved. The CDR3 runs 14 residues. Germline V gene sequence: CDR1 MNHEY, CDR2 SVGEGT. V was shortened by 5 bases and J by 4 bases, with 14 bases between the two germline ends. In nucleotides, the CDR3 is TGTGCCAGCAGTCGGCAGCTTGGTGGCACTGAAGCTTTCTTT. Translated: CASSRQLGGTEAFF.

The chain combines TRBV6-2 or TRBV6-3 with TRBJ1-5; D is unresolved. Trimming shortened V by 4 bases and J by 7 bases, and 8 bases separated the two germline ends. Germline loops: CDR1 MNHEY, CDR2 SVGEGT. This CDR3 is built from 12 residues. The CDR3 sequence: CASSWVGQPQHF. CDR3 in DNA: TGTGCCAGCAGTTGGGTAGGCCAGCCCCAGCATTTT.

The V gene is TRBV4-3, the J gene TRBJ2-2; a possible D gene is TRBD2 (6 bases). The CDR3 has 15 amino acids. Germline-derived CDR1 and CDR2 are LGHNA and YSLEER. Trimming took off 2 bases at V and 2 bases at J, with 9 bases between the two ends. The CDR3 DNA reads as TGCGCCAGCAGCCAAATAGCGGCTAACACCGGGGAGCTGTTTTTT. This codes for CASSQIAANTGELFF.